A selection of T cell receptor beta chains follows, all from one sample in a study of cytomegalovirus exposure and HLA in healthy donors. Measured with immunoSEQ multiplex PCR; TCRdb has only the in-frame clones, and not every one. The sample has 100,000 or so clones; 84% are singletons. The sample was PBMCs. These receptors all stem from a man between 18 and 29 years old in good health and CMV-seronegative. CDR3s include the opening cysteine and the closing phenylalanine or tryptophan. Fields, in order: CDR3 DNA, CDR3 protein, D gene, V gene, clone size, J gene. A D gene is named only where the DNA matches it firmly. Expanded clones get a size class; other rows say once, few or many, or leave the size out.

CDR3nt: TGTGCCAGTAATGTGAAACAGGGGGCTTCCTACGAGCAGTACTTC; CDR3aa: CASNVKQGASYEQYF; d_gene: TRBD1; v_gene: TRBV6-5; abundance: -; j_gene: TRBJ2-7
CDR3nt: TGTGCCAGTAGTTCATTGGACTACTTCATAGATACGCAGTATTTT; CDR3aa: CASSSLDYFIDTQYF; d_gene: -; v_gene: TRBV19; abundance: -; j_gene: TRBJ2-3
CDR3nt: TGTGCCACCAGCAGAGAGGCAGAAACTGAAGCTTTCTTT; CDR3aa: CATSREAETEAFF; d_gene: -; v_gene: TRBV15; abundance: -; j_gene: TRBJ1-1
CDR3nt: TGTGCCAGCAGCCAATGGGGAGGAGCCGGGGAGCTGTTTTTT; CDR3aa: CASSQWGGAGELFF; d_gene: -; v_gene: TRBV14; abundance: -; j_gene: TRBJ2-2
CDR3nt: TGCAGCGTTGCTCTAGCGGGACTCCAGGAGACCCAGTACTTC; CDR3aa: CSVALAGLQETQYF; d_gene: TRBD2; v_gene: TRBV29-1; abundance: once; j_gene: TRBJ2-5
CDR3nt: TGTGCCAGCAGCTTAATCGAGAATCAGCCCCAGCATTTT; CDR3aa: CASSLIENQPQHF; d_gene: -; v_gene: TRBV7-2; abundance: -; j_gene: TRBJ1-5
CDR3nt: TGCGCCAGCAGCCAAAACAGACCGGGGTGGGGCAATCAGCCCCAGCATTTT; CDR3aa: CASSQNRPGWGNQPQHF; d_gene: -; v_gene: TRBV4-3; abundance: few; j_gene: TRBJ1-5
CDR3nt: TGTGCCAGCAGCTACAAGACGAGCCGGAGTCAGCCCCAGCATTTT; CDR3aa: CASSYKTSRSQPQHF; d_gene: -; v_gene: TRBV13; abundance: -; j_gene: TRBJ1-5
CDR3nt: TGTGCCAGCAGCTCATTGTCCGGGAGGAACACTGAAGCTTTCTTT; CDR3aa: CASSSLSGRNTEAFF; d_gene: -; v_gene: TRBV14; abundance: -; j_gene: TRBJ1-1
CDR3nt: TGTGCCAGCATTATACAGGGTCGTACTGAAGCTTTCTTT; CDR3aa: CASIIQGRTEAFF; d_gene: -; v_gene: TRBV5-4; abundance: once; j_gene: TRBJ1-1
CDR3nt: TGTGCCAGCAACGGACATACGAACACTGAAGCTTTCTTT; CDR3aa: CASNGHTNTEAFF; d_gene: -; v_gene: TRBV5-4; abundance: once; j_gene: TRBJ1-1
CDR3nt: TGTGCCAGCAGGCCCCAACAGGGCCGCTCTGGAAACACCATATATTTT; CDR3aa: CASRPQQGRSGNTIYF; d_gene: -; v_gene: TRBV7-9; abundance: -; j_gene: TRBJ1-3
CDR3nt: TGTGCCAGCAGCCAGGGGACAGGGGCCTTCGAGCAGTACTTC; CDR3aa: CASSQGTGAFEQYF; d_gene: TRBD1; v_gene: TRBV27; abundance: -; j_gene: TRBJ2-7
CDR3nt: TGTGCCAGCAGTGGGGGGACTAGCGTAGGCTACGAGCAGTACTTC; CDR3aa: CASSGGTSVGYEQYF; d_gene: TRBD2; v_gene: TRBV6-1; abundance: -; j_gene: TRBJ2-7
CDR3nt: TGTGCCAGCAGCCCAGGGAGGGCCTCCTACAATGAGCAGTTCTTC; CDR3aa: CASSPGRASYNEQFF; d_gene: TRBD2; v_gene: TRBV11-2; abundance: -; j_gene: TRBJ2-1
CDR3nt: TGTGCCAGCAGGCCCACGGGAGGGAACACTGAAGCTTTCTTT; CDR3aa: CASRPTGGNTEAFF; d_gene: -; v_gene: TRBV6-5; abundance: -; j_gene: TRBJ1-1
CDR3nt: TGTGCCAGCAGTCCGACAAGCATAAGAAGCACAGATACGCAGTATTTT; CDR3aa: CASSPTSIRSTDTQYF; d_gene: -; v_gene: TRBV27; abundance: -; j_gene: TRBJ2-3
CDR3nt: TGTGCCAGCAGCTTAGTGCGGGACGGTGAGCAGTTCTTC; CDR3aa: CASSLVRDGEQFF; d_gene: -; v_gene: TRBV7-2; abundance: -; j_gene: TRBJ2-1
CDR3nt: TGCGCCAGCAGCCAAGTAGCCGGGAGGAGCGCAGATACGCAGTATTTT; CDR3aa: CASSQVAGRSADTQYF; d_gene: TRBD2; v_gene: TRBV4-3; abundance: -; j_gene: TRBJ2-3
CDR3nt: TGTGCCAGCAGCTTGTTCGAGGCGGAGACCCAGTACTTC; CDR3aa: CASSLFEAETQYF; d_gene: -; v_gene: TRBV5-4; abundance: -; j_gene: TRBJ2-5
CDR3nt: TGTGCCACCTCCCGGAGGTCCGCCTACGAGCAGTACTTC; CDR3aa: CATSRRSAYEQYF; d_gene: -; v_gene: TRBV2; abundance: -; j_gene: TRBJ2-7
CDR3nt: TGTGCCAGCAGCCAAGCTAAGAACACTGAAGCTTTCTTT; CDR3aa: CASSQAKNTEAFF; d_gene: -; v_gene: TRBV4-2; abundance: -; j_gene: TRBJ1-1
CDR3nt: TGTGCTAGTGGTTTGAGCGGGAGCACAGATACGCAGTATTTT; CDR3aa: CASGLSGSTDTQYF; d_gene: -; v_gene: TRBV12-5; abundance: -; j_gene: TRBJ2-3
CDR3nt: TGCGCCAGCAGCTGGGGACAGGCGAACTATGGCTACACCTTC; CDR3aa: CASSWGQANYGYTF; d_gene: TRBD1; v_gene: TRBV5-1; abundance: -; j_gene: TRBJ1-2
CDR3nt: TGTGCCAGCAGCTTAGAGGGGGCGGGTATCGGCCAAGAGACCCAGTACTTC; CDR3aa: CASSLEGAGIGQETQYF; d_gene: TRBD1; v_gene: TRBV7-6; abundance: -; j_gene: TRBJ2-5
CDR3nt: TGTGCCTGCCGACAGGCGGTGGCTAGCGGGAGCTACGAGCAGTACTTC; CDR3aa: CACRQAVASGSYEQYF; d_gene: TRBD2; v_gene: TRBV30; abundance: -; j_gene: TRBJ2-7
CDR3nt: TGTGCCAGCAGAAGGCCGGGACAGGGGTTAAACTATGGCTACACCTTC; CDR3aa: CASRRPGQGLNYGYTF; d_gene: TRBD1; v_gene: TRBV5-4; abundance: -; j_gene: TRBJ1-2
CDR3nt: TGCGTCAGCAGGACTAGCGGGACCTCCTACGAGCAGTACTTC; CDR3aa: CVSRTSGTSYEQYF; d_gene: TRBD2; v_gene: TRBV10-2; abundance: -; j_gene: TRBJ2-7
CDR3nt: TGTGCCAGCGGCGCGCAGGGGGCCTCAGGTACTAACTATGGCTACACCTTC; CDR3aa: CASGAQGASGTNYGYTF; d_gene: TRBD1; v_gene: TRBV27; abundance: -; j_gene: TRBJ1-2
CDR3nt: TGTGCCAGCAGCCCAGTAACAGGGGGCTACGAGCAGTACTTC; CDR3aa: CASSPVTGGYEQYF; d_gene: TRBD1; v_gene: TRBV7-2; abundance: -; j_gene: TRBJ2-7
CDR3nt: TGTGCCAGCAGCCCCCAAGCGGAGACCCAGTACTTC; CDR3aa: CASSPQAETQYF; d_gene: -; v_gene: TRBV7-6; abundance: -; j_gene: TRBJ2-5
CDR3nt: TGTGCCAGTAGTTTCGGACAAATCTCTGGGGCCAACGTCCTGACTTTC; CDR3aa: CASSFGQISGANVLTF; d_gene: -; v_gene: TRBV19; abundance: -; j_gene: TRBJ2-6